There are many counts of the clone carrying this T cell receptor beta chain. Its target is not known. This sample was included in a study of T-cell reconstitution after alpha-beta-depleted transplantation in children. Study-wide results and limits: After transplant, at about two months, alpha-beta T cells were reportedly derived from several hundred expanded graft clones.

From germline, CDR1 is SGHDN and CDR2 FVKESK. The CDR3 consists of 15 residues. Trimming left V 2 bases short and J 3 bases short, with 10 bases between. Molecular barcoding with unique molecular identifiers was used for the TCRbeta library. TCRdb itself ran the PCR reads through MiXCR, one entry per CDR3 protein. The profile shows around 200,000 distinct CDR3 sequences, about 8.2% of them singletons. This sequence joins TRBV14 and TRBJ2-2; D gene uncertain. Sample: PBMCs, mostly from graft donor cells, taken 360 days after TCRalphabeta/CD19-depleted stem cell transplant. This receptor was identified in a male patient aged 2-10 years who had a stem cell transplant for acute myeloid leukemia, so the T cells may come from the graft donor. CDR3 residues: CASSQRNGYTGELFF. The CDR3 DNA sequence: TGTGCCAGCAGCCAAAGGAACGGATACACCGGGGAGCTGTTTTTT.